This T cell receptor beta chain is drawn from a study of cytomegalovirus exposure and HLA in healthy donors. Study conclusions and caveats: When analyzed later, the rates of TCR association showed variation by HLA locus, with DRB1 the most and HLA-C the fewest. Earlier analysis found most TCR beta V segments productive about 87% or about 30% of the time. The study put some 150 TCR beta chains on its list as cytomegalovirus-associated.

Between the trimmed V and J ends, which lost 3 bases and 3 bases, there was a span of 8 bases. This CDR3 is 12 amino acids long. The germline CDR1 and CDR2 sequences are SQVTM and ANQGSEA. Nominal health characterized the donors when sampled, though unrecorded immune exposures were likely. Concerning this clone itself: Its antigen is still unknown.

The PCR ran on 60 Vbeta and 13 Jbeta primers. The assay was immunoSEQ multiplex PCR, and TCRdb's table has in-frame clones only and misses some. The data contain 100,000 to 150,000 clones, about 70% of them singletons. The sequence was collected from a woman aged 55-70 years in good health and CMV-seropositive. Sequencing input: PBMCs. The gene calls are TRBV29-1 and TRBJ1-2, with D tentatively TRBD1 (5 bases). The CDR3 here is CSVDAGYYGYTF. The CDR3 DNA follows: TGCAGCGTTGATGCAGGGTACTATGGCTACACCTTC.